The 15 T cell receptor beta chains below come from one sample, sequenced in a study of CD8+ T cells in alopecia areata. Sequencing templates came from extracted RNA that was reverse transcribed into cDNA. TCRdb keeps only in-frame clones here, not all; method: immunoSEQ multiplex PCR. The top ten clones hold over 9% of a sample with over 100,000 clones, less than 75% of them seen once. The treatment is: oral pan-JAK inhibitor, 5-10 mg twice daily. Sequencing was performed on CD8+ T cells sorted from blood, taken at week 24, from a patient treated with tofacitinib. The receptors here all came from a human donor with alopecia areata.

The chain carries TRBV5-1 and TRBJ2-7, with 7 bases fitting TRBD1. The CDR3 loop spans 14 amino acids. CDR1 is SGHRS, CDR2 YFSETQ, per germline. Trimming removed 2 bases from V and 2 bases from J; junction bases left unmatched: 4. In DNA form, the CDR3 reads TGCGCCAGCAGCTTTACCGGGACAGCCTACGAGCAGTACTTC. Amino acids: CASSFTGTAYEQYF.

The V gene is TRBV5-1, the J gene TRBJ2-7; TRBD2 might be the D (6 bases). Trimming removed 1 base at V and 4 bases at J, with 15 bases between. There are 15 residues in the CDR3. CDR1 and CDR2 from the germline V gene are SGHRS and YFSETQ. The CDR3 region has the DNA TGCGCCAGCAGCTTGTCGGCGGGAAATATGTACGAGCAGTACTTC. This encodes CASSLSAGNMYEQYF.

This clone was seen a few times. The chain links TRBV13 to TRBJ1-1; the D gene is possibly TRBD1 (6 bases). Germline V gene data show CDR1 as PRHDT and CDR2 as FYEKMQ (reference sequence). CDR3 length: 13 amino acids. With 5 bases removed from V and 1 base from J, the gap between germline ends came to 8 bases. The CDR3 here is CASSAGENTEAFF. CDR3 DNA: TGTGCCAGCAGCGCAGGGGAGAACACTGAAGCTTTCTTT.

The rearrangement links TRBV2 to TRBJ2-1; D assignment may be TRBD1 or TRBD2 (5 bases each). The germline V and J ends were trimmed by 7 bases and 6 bases, with 25 bases remaining between them. The CDR3 sequence is 17 residues long. Germline V lookup: CDR1 SNHLY, CDR2 FYNNEI. The CDR3 region has the DNA TGTGCCAGCATCCGAGGGCGACAGAGGTCTAAGGTCAATGAGCAGTTCTTC. This encodes CASIRGRQRSKVNEQFF.

The chain uses TRBV6-5 and TRBJ2-5; the D gene is possibly TRBD1 (6 bases). Germline CDR1 and CDR2: MNHEY and SVGAGI. The V and J ends lost 6 bases and 1 base respectively, with 15 bases between them. The CDR3 is 15 amino acids. CDR3 sequence reads: CASSPGDIFQETQYF. DNA for the CDR3: TGTGCCAGCAGCCCCGGGGACATTTTCCAAGAGACCCAGTACTTC.

V is TRBV13 and J is TRBJ1-6, with 8 bases aligning to TRBD1. This CDR3 contains 18 residues. Germline V gene lookup returns CDR1 PRHDT and CDR2 FYEKMQ (reference sequence). J gave up 8 bases and V 4 bases, and 16 bases lay outside the gene matches. CDR3 residues: CASSSSTGEENPDSPLHF. In DNA, the CDR3 is TGTGCCAGCAGCTCCTCGACAGGGGAAGAGAATCCGGATTCACCCCTCCACTTT.

V usage is TRBV30 and J usage is TRBJ1-2; perhaps TRBD1 as D (5 bases). The V end was cut by 0 bases, the J end by 1 base, with 12 bases between. CDR1 and CDR2 from the germline V gene are GTSNPN and SVGIG (reference sequence). CDR3 length: 15 amino acids. CDR3 residues: CAWSVQDEDNYGYTF. DNA of the CDR3: TGTGCCTGGAGTGTACAGGACGAAGATAACTATGGCTACACCTTC. Complete variable domain (other parts from reference TRBV30 and TRBJ1-2): SQTIHQWPATLVQPVGSPLSLECTVEGTSNPNLYWYRQAAGRGLQLLFYSVGIGQISSEVPQNLSASRPQDRQFILSSKKLLLSDSGFYLCAWSVQDEDNYGYTFGSGTRLTVV.

The chain has TRBV13 and TRBJ2-2, with no clear D. V was shortened by 2 bases and J by 6 bases, with 4 bases between the two germline ends. The germline gives CDR1 PRHDT, CDR2 FYEKMQ (reference sequence). There are 12 residues in the CDR3. DNA for the CDR3: TGTGCCAGCAGCTTATATCCCGGGGAGCTGTTTTTT. Translated: CASSLYPGELFF.

V usage is TRBV7-8 and J usage is TRBJ2-2; D unresolved. Trimming stripped 0 bases from V and 7 bases from J, with 0 bases between. CDR3 length: 11 residues. The germline V gene has CDR1 SGHVS and CDR2 FQNEAQ. For the CDR3, the DNA is TGTGCCAGCAGCTTAGCCGGGGAGCTGTTTTTT. As protein: CASSLAGELFF.

The rearrangement joins TRBV7-8 to TRBJ2-1; 13 bases map to TRBD2. Losses at the gene ends were 1 base for V and 10 bases for J; bases not matched to a gene: 4. Germline CDR1 is SGHVS and CDR2 is FQNEAQ. The CDR3 spans 15 residues. The CDR3 region has the DNA TGTGCCAGCAGCTTAGAACTAGCGGGGGGGCAGGAGCAGTTCTTC. This encodes CASSLELAGGQEQFF.

The CDR3 DNA reads TGTGCCAGCAGCTCCTATTCCCAGACAGGGTTGTACACTGAAGCTTTCTTT. Protein sequence: CASSSYSQTGLYTEAFF. The V and J genes are TRBV7-8 and TRBJ1-1; 7 nucleotides match TRBD1. The CDR3 contains 17 residues. Germline loops: CDR1 SGHVS, CDR2 FQNEAQ. J was trimmed by 3 bases and V by 4 bases; bases with no gene match: 14.

CDR3 amino acids: CASSVTSGGSVETQYF. CDR3 DNA sequence: TGTGCCAGCAGTGTAACTAGCGGGGGATCTGTGGAGACCCAGTACTTC. The chain links TRBV2 to TRBJ2-5; TRBD2 aligns across 11 bases. The CDR3 has 16 residues. Germline V lookup: CDR1 SNHLY, CDR2 FYNNEI. V lost 4 bases, J lost 5 bases, and 9 bases stayed unmatched.

The rearrangement uses TRBV27 and TRBJ2-2, with TRBD2 matching over 10 bases. Germline CDR1 and CDR2: MNHEY and SMNVEV (reference sequence). Losses at the gene ends were 0 bases for V and 7 bases for J; bases not matched to a gene: 8. The CDR3 has 17 residues. The CDR3 coding sequence is TGTGCCAGCAGTTTATCGCCGAGCGGGGGGGACTTCGGGGAGCTGTTTTTT. Its translation is CASSLSPSGGDFGELFF.

This clone was detected a few times. The rearrangement joins TRBV7-9 to TRBJ2-2; 8 positions agree with TRBD2. Germline CDR1 and CDR2: SEHNR and FQNEAQ (reference sequence). J was trimmed by 0 bases and V by 11 bases; bases with no gene match: 5. There are 14 residues in the CDR3. CDR3 in DNA: TGTGCCGGAAGCGGGGGCGCGAACACCGGGGAGCTGTTTTTT. This codes for CAGSGGANTGELFF.

V usage is TRBV6-6 and J usage is TRBJ2-7; D perhaps matches TRBD1 (7 bases). The germline V and J ends were trimmed by 1 base and 6 bases, with 19 bases remaining between them. The CDR3 runs to 16 residues. Germline CDR1 reads MNHNY; CDR2 reads SVGAGI (reference sequence). The CDR3 DNA sequence: TGTGCCAGCAGTTACTTTCGGCGGCAGGGGGGAATCGAGCAGTACTTC. Translation gives CASSYFRRQGGIEQYF.